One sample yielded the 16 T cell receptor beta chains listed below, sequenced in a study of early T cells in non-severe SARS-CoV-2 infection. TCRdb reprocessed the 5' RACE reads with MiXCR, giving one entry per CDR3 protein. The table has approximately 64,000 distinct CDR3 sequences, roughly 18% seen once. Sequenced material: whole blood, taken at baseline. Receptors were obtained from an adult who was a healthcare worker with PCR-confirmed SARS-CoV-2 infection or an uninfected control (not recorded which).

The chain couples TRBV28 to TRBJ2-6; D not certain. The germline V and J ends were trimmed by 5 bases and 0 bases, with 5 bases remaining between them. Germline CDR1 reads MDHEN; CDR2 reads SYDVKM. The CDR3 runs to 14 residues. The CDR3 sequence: CASSQDSGANVLTF. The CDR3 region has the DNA TGTGCCAGCAGTCAAGACTCTGGGGCCAACGTCCTGACTTTC.

CDR3: CSAAGPLKEFF. The CDR3 DNA reads as TGCAGTGCCGCAGGTCCCCTTAAGGAGTTCTTC. The gene calls are TRBV20-1 and TRBJ2-1; D unclear. The V gene's germline CDR1 is DFQATT and CDR2 SNEGSKA (reference sequence). The CDR3 loop spans 11 amino acids. V lost 6 bases, J lost 14 bases, and 17 bases lay in between.

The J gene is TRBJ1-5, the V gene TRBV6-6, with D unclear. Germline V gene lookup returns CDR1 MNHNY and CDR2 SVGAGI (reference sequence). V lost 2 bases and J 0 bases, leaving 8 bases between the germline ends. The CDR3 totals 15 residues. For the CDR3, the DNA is TGTGCCAGCAGTTACGAGACAACTAGCAATCAGCCCCAGCATTTT. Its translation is CASSYETTSNQPQHF.

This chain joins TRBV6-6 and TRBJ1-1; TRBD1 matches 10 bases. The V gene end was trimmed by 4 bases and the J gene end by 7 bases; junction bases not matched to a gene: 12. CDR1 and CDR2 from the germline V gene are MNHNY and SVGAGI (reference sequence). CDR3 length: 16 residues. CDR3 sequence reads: CASSSKTGGSINEAFF. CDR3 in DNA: TGTGCCAGCAGTTCCAAGACAGGGGGCTCTATTAATGAAGCTTTCTTT.

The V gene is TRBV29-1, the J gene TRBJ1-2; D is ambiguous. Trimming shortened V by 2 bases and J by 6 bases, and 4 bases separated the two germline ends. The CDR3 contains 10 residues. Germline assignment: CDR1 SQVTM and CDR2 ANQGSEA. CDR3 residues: CSVELDGYTF. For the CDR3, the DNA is TGCAGCGTTGAACTGGATGGCTACACCTTC.

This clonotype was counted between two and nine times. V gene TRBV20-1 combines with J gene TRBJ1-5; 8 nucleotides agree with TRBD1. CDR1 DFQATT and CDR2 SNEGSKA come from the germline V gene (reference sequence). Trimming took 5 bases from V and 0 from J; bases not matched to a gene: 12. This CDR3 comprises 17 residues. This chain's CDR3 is CSASLPTGVYSNQPQHF. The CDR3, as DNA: TGCAGTGCTTCCCTTCCGACAGGGGTGTATAGCAATCAGCCCCAGCATTTT.

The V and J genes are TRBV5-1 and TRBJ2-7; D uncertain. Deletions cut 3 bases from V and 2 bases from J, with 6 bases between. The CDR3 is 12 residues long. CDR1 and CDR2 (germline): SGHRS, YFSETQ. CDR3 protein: CASSSRAYEQYF. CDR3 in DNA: TGCGCCAGCAGCTCTCGGGCCTACGAGCAGTACTTC.

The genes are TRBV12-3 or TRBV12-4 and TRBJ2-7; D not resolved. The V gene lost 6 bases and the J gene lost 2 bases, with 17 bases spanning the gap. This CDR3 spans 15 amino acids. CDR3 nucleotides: TGTGCCAGCAGCTTTGGCGTAGGGTGGCCCTACGAGCAGTACTTC. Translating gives CASSFGVGWPYEQYF.

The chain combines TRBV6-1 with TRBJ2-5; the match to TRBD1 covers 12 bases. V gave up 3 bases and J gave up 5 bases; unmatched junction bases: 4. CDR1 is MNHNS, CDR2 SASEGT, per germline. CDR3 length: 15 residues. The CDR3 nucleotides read TGTGCCAGCAGTGACCCCGGGACAGGGGGCGAGACCCAGTACTTC. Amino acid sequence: CASSDPGTGGETQYF.

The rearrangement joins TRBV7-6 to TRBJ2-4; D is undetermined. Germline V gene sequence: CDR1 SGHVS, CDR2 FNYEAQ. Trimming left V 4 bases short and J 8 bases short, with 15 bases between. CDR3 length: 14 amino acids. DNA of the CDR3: TGTGCCAGCAGCTCCACCTCTCAAGGGTACATTCAGTACTTC. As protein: CASSSTSQGYIQYF.

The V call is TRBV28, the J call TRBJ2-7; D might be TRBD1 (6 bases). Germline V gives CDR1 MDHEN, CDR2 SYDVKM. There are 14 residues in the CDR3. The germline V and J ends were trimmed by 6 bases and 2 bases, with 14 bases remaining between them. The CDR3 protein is CASRAPQGTYEQYF. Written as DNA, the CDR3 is TGTGCCAGCAGAGCGCCGCAGGGGACCTACGAGCAGTACTTC.

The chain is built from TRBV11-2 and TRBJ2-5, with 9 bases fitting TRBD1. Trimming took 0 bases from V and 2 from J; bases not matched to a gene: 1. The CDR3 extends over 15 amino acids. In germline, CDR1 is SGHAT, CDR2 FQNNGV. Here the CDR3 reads CASSLEGQGQETQYF. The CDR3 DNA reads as TGTGCCAGCAGCTTAGAGGGACAGGGACAAGAGACCCAGTACTTC. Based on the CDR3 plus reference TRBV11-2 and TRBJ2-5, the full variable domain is EAGVAQSPRYKIIEKRQSVAFWCNPISGHATLYWYQQILGQGPKLLIQFQNNGVVDDSQLPKDRFSAERLKGVDSTLKIQPAKLEDSAVYLCASSLEGQGQETQYFGPGTRLLVL.

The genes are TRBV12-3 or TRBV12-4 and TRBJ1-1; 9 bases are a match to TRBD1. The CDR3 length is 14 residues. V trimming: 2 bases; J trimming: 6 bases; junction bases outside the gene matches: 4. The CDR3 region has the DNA TGTGCCAGCAGTTTATCGGGACAGGGAGCTGAAGCTTTCTTT. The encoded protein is CASSLSGQGAEAFF.

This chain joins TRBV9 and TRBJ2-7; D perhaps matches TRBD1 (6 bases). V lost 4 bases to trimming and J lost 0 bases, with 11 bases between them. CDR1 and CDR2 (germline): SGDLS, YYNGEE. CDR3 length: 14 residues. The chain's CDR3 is CASSPTGISYEQYF. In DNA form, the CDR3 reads TGTGCCAGCAGCCCGACAGGTATCTCCTACGAGCAGTACTTC.

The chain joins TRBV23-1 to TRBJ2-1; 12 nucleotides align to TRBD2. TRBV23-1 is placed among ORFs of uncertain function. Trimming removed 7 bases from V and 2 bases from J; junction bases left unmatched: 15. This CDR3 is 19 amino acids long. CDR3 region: CASNARLAGAPAPYNEQFF. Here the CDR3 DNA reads TGCGCCAGCAATGCCCGACTAGCGGGGGCTCCCGCTCCCTACAATGAGCAGTTCTTC.

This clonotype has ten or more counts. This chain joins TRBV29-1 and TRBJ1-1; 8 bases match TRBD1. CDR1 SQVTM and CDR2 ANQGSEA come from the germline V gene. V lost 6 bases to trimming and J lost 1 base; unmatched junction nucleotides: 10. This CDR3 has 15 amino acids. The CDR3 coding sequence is TGCAGCGTCCAAGGAGGGGACAGGAGGAACACTGAAGCTTTCTTT. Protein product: CSVQGGDRRNTEAFF. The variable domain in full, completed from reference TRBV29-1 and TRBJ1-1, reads SAVISQKPSRDICQRGTSLTIQCQVDSQVTMMFWYRQQPGQSLTLIATANQGSEATYESGFVIDKFPISRPNLTFSTLTVSNMSPEDSSIYLCSVQGGDRRNTEAFFGQGTRLTVV.